This section outlines one TCR beta chain sequence together with its context. V was shortened by 5 bases and J by 0 bases, with 11 bases between the two germline ends. This CDR3 is built from 14 residues. Germline V gives CDR1 LNHNV, CDR2 YYDKDF (reference sequence). These data are taken from a study of blood T cell repertoires in COVID-19. Repertoires were generated with immunoSEQ multiplex PCR, while TCRdb's copy carries only in-frame clones and drops some. The sample lists fewer than 350,000 clones, 81% occurring once. This receptor was obtained from a woman aged 60-75 years with active or convalescent COVID-19. This chain links TRBV15 with TRBJ2-7; no definite D call. The source material was peripheral blood. CDR3 residues: CATSSRHRSYEQYF. The CDR3 DNA is TGTGCCACCAGCTCCCGACACCGCTCCTACGAGCAGTACTTC.